This TCR beta chain was captured in a study of T cells in Graves' hyperthyroidism and ophthalmopathy. This clonotype was seen more than once but under ten times. Its target is unknown. Study-wide results and limits: Blood also held most thyroid clonotypes expanded beyond 0.001. Ophthalmopathy prediction by the model preceded onset by a median about 6 months. From stable hyperthyroidism, ophthalmopathy was separated by a 13 V-J model.

TCR beta CDR3 sequences were amplified from RNA transcripts. In the first-round RT-PCR of the TCR CDR3, the HTBI primer set was used. Using its own MiXCR run on the multiplex PCR reads, TCRdb lists one record per CDR3 protein. This table holds approximately 48,000 distinct CDR3 sequences, around half found once. A patient was excluded if there was uncontrolled infection, other autoimmune disease, pregnancy or lactation. The TCR sequence derives from a woman in her fifties or sixties with Graves' hyperthyroidism. Sequencing used peripheral blood or thyroid tissue (not recorded which).

CDR3 DNA: TGCAGCGTTGAGGGGACCTATGGCTACACCTTC. This sequence encodes CSVEGTYGYTF. V usage is TRBV29-1 and J usage is TRBJ1-2; D is perhaps TRBD1 (5 bases). This CDR3 is built from 11 residues. V lost 3 bases and J 4 bases, leaving 6 bases between the germline ends. Per germline, CDR1 SQVTM and CDR2 ANQGSEA.